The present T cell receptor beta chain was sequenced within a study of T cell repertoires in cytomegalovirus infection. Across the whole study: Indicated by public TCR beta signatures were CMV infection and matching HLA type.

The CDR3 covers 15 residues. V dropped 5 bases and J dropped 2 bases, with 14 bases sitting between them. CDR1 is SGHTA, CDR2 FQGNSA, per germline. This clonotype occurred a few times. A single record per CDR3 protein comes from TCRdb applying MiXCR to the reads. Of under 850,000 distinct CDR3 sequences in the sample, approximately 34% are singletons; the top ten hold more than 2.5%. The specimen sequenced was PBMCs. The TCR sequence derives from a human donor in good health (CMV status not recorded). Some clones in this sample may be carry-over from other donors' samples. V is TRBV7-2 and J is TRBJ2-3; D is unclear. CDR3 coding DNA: TGTGCCAGCAGCCGTGGGTTACTAAACACAGATACGCAGTATTTT. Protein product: CASSRGLLNTDTQYF.